Shown below are 3 T cell receptor beta chains from a single sample sequenced in a study of persistence of HIV-infected CD4 T cells. Stimulation used around 10 ug/mL lysate from CMV-infected fibroblasts. CD40L/CD69 double-negative CD45RO-high memory CD4+ T cells were collected. This was the immunoSEQ version 4 assay in survey mode. The repertoire was sequenced with immunoSEQ multiplex PCR; TCRdb's copy has only in-frame clones and lacks some. The sample consists of roughly 28,000 clones, 78% of them appearing once. What these receptors recognize is not known. The sample in question was CD4+ T cells sorted from PBMCs after approximately 20-hour stimulation, obtained from a patient who received antiretroviral therapy. The receptors here all came from an adult woman with HIV who was CMV-seropositive.

In its sample, this clone was seen once. V and J are TRBV27 and TRBJ1-2; D perhaps matches TRBD1 (6 bases). The CDR3 has 13 residues. The ends were cut back, 0 bases at V and 8 bases at J, with 10 bases in the middle. CDR1 is MNHEY, CDR2 SMNVEV, per germline (reference sequence). Here the CDR3 DNA reads TGTGCCAGCAGTTTATCGGGGCAGGGGGGCTACACCTTC. It specifies CASSLSGQGGYTF.

This rearrangement joins TRBV29-1 to TRBJ2-3, with 10 bases identical to TRBD2. The CDR3 contains 15 residues. Germline CDR1 and CDR2: SQVTM and ANQGSEA. The J segment lost 0 bases and the V segment lost 7 bases, leaving 7 bases of the junction unmatched. This CDR3 reads CSARTSGSSTDTQYF. The DNA for the CDR3 is TGCAGCGCTCGGACTAGCGGATCTAGCACAGATACGCAGTATTTT.

The chain has TRBV9 and TRBJ2-6; 7 nucleotides line up with TRBD1. Germline-derived CDR1 and CDR2 are SGDLS and YYNGEE. After removal of 4 bases from V and 0 bases from J, the junction contained 19 bases not matched to a gene. This CDR3 comprises 21 residues. CDR3 in amino acids: CASSHTNTLGQKSSGANVLTF. The CDR3 DNA is TGTGCCAGCAGCCACACTAATACCCTGGGACAGAAAAGCTCTGGGGCCAACGTCCTGACTTTC. Using reference TRBV9 and TRBJ2-6 for the parts outside the CDR3, the full variable domain is DSGVTQTPKHLITATGQRVTLRCSPRSGDLSVYWYQQSLDQGLQFLIQYYNGEERAKGNILERFSAQQFPDLHSELNLSSLELGDSALYFCASSHTNTLGQKSSGANVLTFGAGSRLTVL.